These 14 T cell receptor beta chains were sequenced from one sample in a study of OX40 agonist ivuxolimab in advanced cancers. Library preparation used the immunoSEQ multiplex PCR assay. TCRdb took over this immuneACCESS table, retaining in-frame rearrangements with V and J assigned. Such tables are incomplete; in checked studies, under half of the missing clones stem from an unresolved V gene, and the remainder is unexplained. A total of some 73,000 clones appear in this sample, about 86% of them only once. The ten largest clones add up to roughly 8.6% of the sample. This material consisted of CD4+ or CD8+ T cells sorted from blood, taken in a trial of the OX40 agonist ivuxolimab. The origin of the receptors is an adult with an advanced solid tumor such as melanoma, head and neck, liver or kidney cancer.

The sample holds one count of this clone. This chain links TRBV29-1 with TRBJ2-7; TRBD2 is a possible D gene (7 bases). V was clipped by 6 bases and J by 2 bases, with 14 bases between them. The CDR3 extends over 13 amino acids. Germline V CDR1 and CDR2: SQVTM, ANQGSEA. The DNA of the CDR3 is TGCAGCGTGAACGGGGGGACACCCTACGAGCAGTACTTC. This gives the protein CSVNGGTPYEQYF.

The gene calls are TRBV5-4 and TRBJ1-1; 7 bases agree with TRBD1. V dropped 4 bases and J dropped 1; count of bases not matched to a gene: 4. CDR3 length: 14 residues. Germline CDR1 is SGHNT and CDR2 is YYREEE (reference sequence). The CDR3 bases are TGTGCCAGCAGCCGGGACAGTAGGAACACTGAAGCTTTCTTT. The encoded protein is CASSRDSRNTEAFF. The variable domain in full, completed from reference TRBV5-4 and TRBJ1-1, reads ETGVTQSPTHLIKTRGQQVTLRCSSQSGHNTVSWYQQALGQGPQFIFQYYREEENGRGNFPPRFSGLQFPNYSSELNVNALELDDSALYLCASSRDSRNTEAFFGQGTRLTVV.

V is TRBV30 and J is TRBJ1-5, with 7 bases lining up with TRBD1. This CDR3 spans 18 amino acids. CDR1 and CDR2 (germline): GTSNPN, SVGIG (reference sequence). Unmatched junction bases numbered 16, after V lost 5 bases and J lost 0 bases. CDR3: CAWGGRDSPWYSNQPQHF. Written as DNA, the CDR3 is TGTGCCTGGGGCGGCCGGGACAGCCCTTGGTATAGCAATCAGCCCCAGCATTTT.

The chain employs TRBV14 and TRBJ1-6, with a tentative D call TRBD1 (5 bases). Germline V gene sequence: CDR1 SGHDN, CDR2 FVKESK. Trimming cost V 8 bases and J 7 bases, with 12 bases left between them. This CDR3 comprises 13 residues. Here the CDR3 DNA reads TGTGCCAGCTCAGGACAAGGGAATTCACCCCTCCACTTT. Translated, it gives CASSGQGNSPLHF. Full variable domain (missing parts from reference TRBV14 and TRBJ1-6): EAGVTQFPSHSVIEKGQTVTLRCDPISGHDNLYWYRRVMGKEIKFLLHFVKESKQDESGMPNNRFLAERTGGTYSTLKVQPAELEDSGVYFCASSGQGNSPLHFGNGTRLTVT.

This chain connects TRBV5-1 to TRBJ2-5; no reliable D call. This CDR3 contains 13 residues. Germline CDR1 and CDR2: SGHRS and YFSETQ. V was shortened by 1 base and J by 5 bases, with 9 bases between the two germline ends. For the CDR3, the DNA is TGCGCCAGCAGCTTGAAAGGGCCGGAGACCCAGTACTTC. Encoded protein: CASSLKGPETQYF.

V usage is TRBV7-6 and J usage is TRBJ2-7, with TRBD1 matching over 9 bases. Losses at the gene ends were 2 bases for V and 2 bases for J; bases not matched to a gene: 1. The V gene's germline CDR1 is SGHVS and CDR2 FNYEAQ. The CDR3 loop spans 14 amino acids. The CDR3: CASSLTGGAYEQYF. In DNA form, the CDR3 reads TGTGCCAGCAGCTTAACAGGGGGCGCCTACGAGCAGTACTTC.

This chain connects TRBV6-6 to TRBJ1-2; 8 positions agree with TRBD1. The germline V gene encodes CDR1 MNHNY and CDR2 SVGAGI (reference sequence). Trimming at V came to 2 bases and at J to 8 bases, leaving 1 base not matched to a gene. The CDR3 runs to 12 residues. CDR3 sequence (DNA): TGTGCCAGCAGTTACGGGGACAGGGGCTACACCTTC. This encodes CASSYGDRGYTF.

The chain has TRBV2 and TRBJ2-7, with TRBD1 matching over 8 bases. Germline trimming cut 7 bases from V and 3 bases from J; bases unmatched to any gene: 8. Per germline, CDR1 SNHLY and CDR2 FYNNEI. The CDR3 totals 14 residues. CDR3 in amino acids: CASIGDRGLYEQYF. The CDR3 coding sequence is TGTGCCAGCATAGGAGACAGGGGTCTCTACGAGCAGTACTTC.

The CDR3 loop reads CASSRSYNQETQYF. The CDR3 nucleotides read TGTGCCAGCAGCCGAAGCTACAACCAAGAGACCCAGTACTTC. J is TRBJ2-5 and V is TRBV14; D remains ambiguous. The CDR3 has 14 amino acids. Looked up from germline, CDR1 is SGHDN and CDR2 is FVKESK. V was cut by 4 bases and J by 0 bases, with 9 bases left in between.

For the CDR3, the DNA is TGCAGTGCTAGTACGATTGGTGGCTACACCTTC. This gives the protein CSASTIGGYTF. The gene calls are TRBV20-1 and TRBJ1-2; D is uncertain. The CDR3 is made up of 11 amino acids. Germline-derived CDR1 and CDR2 are DFQATT and SNEGSKA (reference sequence). V lost 3 bases and J 7 bases, leaving 9 bases between the germline ends.

This chain connects TRBV28 to TRBJ2-1, with D possibly TRBD2 on 5 matching bases. This CDR3 has 16 residues. Trimming cost V 7 bases and J 3 bases, with 19 bases left between them. The germline V gene has CDR1 MDHEN and CDR2 SYDVKM. The CDR3 is CASKPAGDGLYNEQFF. DNA of the CDR3: TGTGCCAGCAAGCCCGCGGGTGACGGCCTCTACAATGAGCAGTTCTTC.

The rearrangement uses TRBV6-6 and TRBJ1-2; D possibly corresponds to TRBD1 (6 bases). The germline V gene has CDR1 MNHNY and CDR2 SVGAGI (reference sequence). The CDR3 contains 11 residues. Deletions cut 11 bases from V and 8 bases from J, with 15 bases between. The chain's CDR3 is CASQGSGGYTF. Written as DNA, the CDR3 is TGTGCCTCCCAGGGGAGTGGAGGCTACACCTTC.

CDR3 DNA sequence: TGTGCCAGCAGCTTAGGGCACCCGGCAGAGACCCAGTACTTC. This gives the protein CASSLGHPAETQYF. This chain links TRBV11-2 with TRBJ2-5; D unclear. V was trimmed by 1 base and J by 4 bases, leaving 10 bases between them. This CDR3 is 14 amino acids long. The germline gives CDR1 SGHAT, CDR2 FQNNGV.

CDR3 sequence: CASSSQASSYNEQFF. CDR3 in DNA: TGTGCCAGCAGTTCCCAAGCGAGCTCCTACAATGAGCAGTTCTTC. The rearrangement joins TRBV27 to TRBJ2-1; unclear D gene. The CDR3 contains 15 residues. Between the trimmed V and J ends, which lost 4 bases and 0 bases, there was a span of 10 bases. Germline loops: CDR1 MNHEY, CDR2 SMNVEV (reference sequence).